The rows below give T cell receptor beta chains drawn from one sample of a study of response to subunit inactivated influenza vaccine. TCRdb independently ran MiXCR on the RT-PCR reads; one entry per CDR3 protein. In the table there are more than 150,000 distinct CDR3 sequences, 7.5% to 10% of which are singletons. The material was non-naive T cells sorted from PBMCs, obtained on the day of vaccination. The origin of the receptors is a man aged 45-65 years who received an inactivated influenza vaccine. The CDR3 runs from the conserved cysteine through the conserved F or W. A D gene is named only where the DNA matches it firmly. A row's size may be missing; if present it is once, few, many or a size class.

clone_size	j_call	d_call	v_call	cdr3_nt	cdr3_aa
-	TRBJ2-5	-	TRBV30	TGTGCCTGGAGTCGTCGCGAACGGGAGACCCAGTACTTC	CAWSRRERETQYF
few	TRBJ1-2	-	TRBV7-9	TGTGCCAGCAGCAACCGACAGAACTATGGCTACACCTTC	CASSNRQNYGYTF
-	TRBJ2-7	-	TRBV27	TGTGCCAGCAGTTACCGTATGAACTACGAGCAGTACTTC	CASSYRMNYEQYF
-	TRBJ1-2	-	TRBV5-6	TGTGCCAGCAGCTATGCCGCCGGGACTTCCTATGGCTACACCTTC	CASSYAAGTSYGYTF
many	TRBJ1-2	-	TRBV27	TGTGCCAGCAGCCGGGCAGGGATTCTTAATGGCTACACCTTC	CASSRAGILNGYTF
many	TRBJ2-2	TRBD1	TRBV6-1	TGTGCCAGCCAAAAGCAGGGGGACACCGGGGAGCTGTTTTTT	CASQKQGDTGELFF
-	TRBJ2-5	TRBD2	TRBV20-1	TGCAGTGCAACGGGGGGGCCCCAAGAGACCCAGTACTTC	CSATGGPQETQYF
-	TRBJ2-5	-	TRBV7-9	TGTGCCAGCAGCTTCCCAATACAAGAGACCCACTACTTC	CASSFPIQETHYF
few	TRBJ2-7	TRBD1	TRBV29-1	TGCAGCGTGTCACAGGGACAGGGGGGATACGAGCAGTACTTC	CSVSQGQGGYEQYF
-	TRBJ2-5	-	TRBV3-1	TGTGCCACCAGCCAGGAGCTCACTTGCGCACAGACCCAGTACTTC	CATSQELTCAQTQYF
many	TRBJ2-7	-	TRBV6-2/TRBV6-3	TGTGCCAGCAGGAAAAACGGCAGGAACTACGAGCAGTACTTC	CASRKNGRNYEQYF
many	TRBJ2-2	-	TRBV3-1	TGTGCCAGCAGCCTAAACACCGGGGAGCTGTTTTTT	CASSLNTGELFF
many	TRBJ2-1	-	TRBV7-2	TGTGCCAGCAGCTTACGCAATGAGCAGTTCTTC	CASSLRNEQFF
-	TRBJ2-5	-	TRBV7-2	TGTGCCAGCAGCTTAAGTATCGGGAGACAGCAAGAGACCCAGTACTTC	CASSLSIGRQQETQYF
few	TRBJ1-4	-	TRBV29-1	TGCAGCGTTGTTCCAAGGGCAACTAATGAAAAACTGTTTTTT	CSVVPRATNEKLFF
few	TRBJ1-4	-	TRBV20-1	TGCAGTGCTAGAGATGCGATAGGGGATGAAAAACTGTTTTTT	CSARDAIGDEKLFF
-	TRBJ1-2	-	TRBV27	TGTGCCAGCAGTCCCACCCCGGCAGGGGCTGCGTATGGCTACACCTTC	CASSPTPAGAAYGYTF
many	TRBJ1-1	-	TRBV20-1	TGCAGTGCTAGGACCGTAAGGGGGGACACTGAAGCTTTCTTT	CSARTVRGDTEAFF
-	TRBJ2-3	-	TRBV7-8	TGTGCCAGCAGCTTAAGGATCTCCGGCGTAAGCACAGATACGCAGTATTTT	CASSLRISGVSTDTQYF
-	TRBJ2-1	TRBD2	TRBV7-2	TGTGCCAGCACCCTAAATGGCGCGGGAGTCTACAATGAGCAGTTCTTC	CASTLNGAGVYNEQFF
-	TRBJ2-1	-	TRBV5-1	TGCGCCAGCAGCTTGGGGGCAGGGACCCACAATGAGCAGTTCTTC	CASSLGAGTHNEQFF
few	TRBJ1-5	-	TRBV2	TGTGCCAGCAGTCAGACCGGGAAAGCAAGCAATCAGCCCCAGCATTTT	CASSQTGKASNQPQHF
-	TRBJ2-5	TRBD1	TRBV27	TGTGCCAGCAGTTTATTGGGGACAGGAGAAGAAGAGACCCAGTACTTC	CASSLLGTGEEETQYF
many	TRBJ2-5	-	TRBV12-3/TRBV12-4	TGTGCCAGCAGCAGAGGGCCCCAAGAGACCCAGTACTTC	CASSRGPQETQYF
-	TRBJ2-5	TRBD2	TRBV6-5	TGTGCCAGCAGTTACTCGCTAGCGGGAGAGACCCAGTACTTC	CASSYSLAGETQYF
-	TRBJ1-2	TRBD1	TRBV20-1	TGCAGTGCTAGAACCGACAGGGTTTGGGGGGTTCCCACCTTC	CSARTDRVWGVPTF
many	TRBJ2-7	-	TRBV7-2	TGTGCCAGCAGCCAAAACCCGCTAGGCTACGAGCAGTACTTC	CASSQNPLGYEQYF
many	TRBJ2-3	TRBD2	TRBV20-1	TGCAGTGCTATCAAGACTAGCGGGAGCACAGATACGCAGTATTTT	CSAIKTSGSTDTQYF
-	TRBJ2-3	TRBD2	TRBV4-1	TGCGCCAGCGGGAGACTAGCGGGGACGGATACGCAGTATTTT	CASGRLAGTDTQYF
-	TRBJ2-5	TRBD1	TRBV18	TGTGCCAGCTCACCACCGTGGGACAGAAAAGAGACCCAGTACTTC	CASSPPWDRKETQYF
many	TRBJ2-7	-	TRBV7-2	TGTGCCAGCAGAAAAGGGGGGAGGGGCGAGCAGTACTTC	CASRKGGRGEQYF
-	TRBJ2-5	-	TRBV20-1	TGCAGTGCTCTAGAAGAGACCCAGTACTTC	CSALEETQYF
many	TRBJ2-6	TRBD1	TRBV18	TGTGCCAGCTCATCAGTCTCGGGACAGGGAAAGACTGGGGCCAACGTCCTGACTTTC	CASSSVSGQGKTGANVLTF
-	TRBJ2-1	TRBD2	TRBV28	TGTGCCAGCAGCCCCGAAGGAACTAGCGTATACAATGAGCAGTTCTTC	CASSPEGTSVYNEQFF
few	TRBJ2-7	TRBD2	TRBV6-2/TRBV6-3	TGTGCCAGCAGTTACAGACTAGCTCACCCCTCCTACGAGCAGTACTTC	CASSYRLAHPSYEQYF
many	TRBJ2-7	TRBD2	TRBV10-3	TGTGCCACCCAACTAGCGGTGGCCTCTTACGAGCAGTACTTC	CATQLAVASYEQYF
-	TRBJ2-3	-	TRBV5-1	TGCGCCAGCCATCCGGGGGGCGCCTCAGATACGCAGTATTTT	CASHPGGASDTQYF
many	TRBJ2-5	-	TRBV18	TGTGCCAGCTCAAACCGGAAGCGGCAATCGGGGGAGACCCAGTACTTC	CASSNRKRQSGETQYF
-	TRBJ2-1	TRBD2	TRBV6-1	TGTGCCAGCAGGAGCAATAGCGGGAGTTTAAGGAATGAGCAGTTCTTC	CASRSNSGSLRNEQFF
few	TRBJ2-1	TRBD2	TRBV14	TGTGCCAGCAGCCTGGGGGGACTAGCGGAACTGAGCTCCTACAATGAGCAGTTCTTC	CASSLGGLAELSSYNEQFF
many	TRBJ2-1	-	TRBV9	TGTGCCAGCAGCGTAGCCCCCGTCGACCCTCCCCTCTACAATGAGCAGTTCTTC	CASSVAPVDPPLYNEQFF
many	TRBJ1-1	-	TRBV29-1	TGCAGCGTTGTTGGACACTTGAACACTGAAGCTTTCTTT	CSVVGHLNTEAFF
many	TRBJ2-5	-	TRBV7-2	TGTGCCAGCAGCAAAGCCTCAGAGACCCAGTACTTC	CASSKASETQYF
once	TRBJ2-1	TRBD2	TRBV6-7	TGTGCCAGGGACCCTAGCGGGGGGTCCAGCTCCTACAATGAGCAGTTCTTC	CARDPSGGSSSYNEQFF
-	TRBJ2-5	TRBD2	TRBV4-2	TGTGCCAGCAGCCAGGGAATGGGTAGCGGGGGGGGAGAGACCCAGTACTTC	CASSQGMGSGGGETQYF